The 25 T cell receptor beta chains given below trace back to one sample, sequenced in a study of identical twins listed by TCRdb under 2016. The method was 5' RACE. TCRdb records Illumina HiSeq 2000 as the sequencer. TCRdb handled the public reads itself, with Q25 trimming in fastp and clone calling in MiXCR, and kept productive beta chains. Identical CDR3 protein sequences are pooled into one entry, listed with their most common genes and DNA. The sample profile shows about 530,000 distinct CDR3 sequences; about 22% of them were found once. Of the sample, approximately 0.48% falls within the top ten clones. The sample was also linked to a second study, of yellow fever vaccine responses in identical twins.

Material for sequencing was CD4+ T cells sorted from blood. The receptors were sampled from a woman aged 18-29 years in good health.

This clonotype turned up a few times. In DNA form, the CDR3 reads TGCGCCAGCAGCCTATCAGGGCTGGGCACCGGGGAGCTGTTTTTT. It translates to CASSLSGLGTGELFF. The chain has TRBV5-1 and TRBJ2-2; D might be TRBD1 (5 bases). With 4 bases removed from V and 4 bases from J, the gap between germline ends came to 14 bases. The V gene's germline CDR1 is SGHRS and CDR2 YFSETQ. The CDR3 loop spans 15 amino acids.

The V and J genes are TRBV24-1 and TRBJ2-1; perhaps TRBD2 as D (6 bases). The V gene lost 2 bases and the J gene lost 0 bases, with 22 bases spanning the gap. Germline lookup yields CDR1 KGHDR and CDR2 SFDVKD. The CDR3 has 20 amino acids. CDR3 nucleotides: TGTGCCACCAGTGATTCCCGCGGGGTGAGGGCGCCCAGCTCCTACAATGAGCAGTTCTTC. This codes for CATSDSRGVRAPSSYNEQFF.

This clonotype was detected only a few times. The V gene is TRBV20-1, the J gene TRBJ2-7; TRBD2 is a possible D gene (6 bases). CDR3 size: 16 residues. V shed 3 bases and J shed 4 bases, with 22 bases lying between them. Per germline, CDR1 DFQATT and CDR2 SNEGSKA (reference sequence). CDR3: CSASPVGGRAFYEQYF. The CDR3 region has the DNA TGCAGTGCTAGTCCCGTTGGAGGGCGCGCTTTTTACGAGCAGTACTTC.

This clonotype was seen only a few times. The chain uses TRBV5-1 and TRBJ2-3; TRBD2 might be the D (5 bases). V dropped 0 bases and J dropped 0 bases, with 8 bases sitting between them. This CDR3 has 15 residues. Germline CDR1 and CDR2: SGHRS and YFSETQ. This chain's CDR3 is CASSLGGFSTDTQYF. In DNA form, the CDR3 reads TGCGCCAGCAGCTTGGGCGGGTTTAGCACAGATACGCAGTATTTT.

The CDR3 sequence: CAIRVAGENEQFF. In DNA, the CDR3 is TGTGCCATCAGGGTAGCGGGAGAGAATGAGCAGTTCTTC. The chain recombines TRBV10-3 with TRBJ2-1; TRBD2 aligns across 9 bases. V was clipped by 6 bases and J by 7 bases; unmatched bases: 4. Germline V gene sequence: CDR1 ENHRY, CDR2 SYGVKD. The CDR3 is 13 residues long.

This sequence joins TRBV10-3 and TRBJ2-7; 7 positions agree with TRBD2. The germline CDR1 and CDR2 sequences are ENHRY and SYGVKD. CDR3 size: 13 residues. With 8 bases clipped from V and 4 bases from J, the junction kept 8 bases outside the gene matches. The CDR3 here is CAIGGGSGYEQYF. CDR3 sequence (DNA): TGTGCCATCGGCGGGGGTAGCGGGTACGAGCAGTACTTC.

The gene calls are TRBV6-2 or TRBV6-3 and TRBJ2-4; D might be TRBD1 (5 bases). The V gene's germline CDR1 is MNHEY and CDR2 SVGEGT. V dropped 4 bases and J dropped 7 bases, with 17 bases sitting between them. The CDR3 contains 15 residues. In DNA, the CDR3 is TGTGCCAGCAGTTCCCCAGGGTCATTGAGTAACATTCAGTACTTC. Translated, it gives CASSSPGSLSNIQYF.

The rearrangement uses TRBV10-3 and TRBJ1-2; 9 nucleotides agree with TRBD1. There are 14 residues in the CDR3. Losses at the gene ends were 11 bases for V and 2 bases for J; bases not matched to a gene: 9. The germline V gene has CDR1 ENHRY and CDR2 SYGVKD. The CDR3 sequence is CASTGQGENYGYTF. In nucleotides, the CDR3 is TGTGCCTCCACGGGACAGGGCGAAAACTATGGCTACACCTTC.

V gene TRBV25-1 combines with J gene TRBJ2-3; no clear D. The CDR3 runs 14 residues. Deletions cut 3 bases from V and 4 bases from J, with 11 bases between. CDR1 and CDR2 from the germline V gene are MGHDK and SYGVNS. CDR3 sequence: CASSDRRAADTQYF. The CDR3 bases are TGTGCCAGCAGTGACCGGCGCGCCGCAGATACGCAGTATTTT.

The V gene is TRBV5-1, the J gene TRBJ2-2, with 8 nucleotides matching TRBD2. Losses at the gene ends were 4 bases for V and 5 bases for J; bases not matched to a gene: 7. Germline CDR1 is SGHRS and CDR2 is YFSETQ. This CDR3 is 15 amino acids long. CDR3 amino acids: CASSVLAGGTGELFF. CDR3 in DNA: TGCGCCAGCAGCGTTCTAGCGGGTGGAACCGGGGAGCTGTTTTTT.

V usage is TRBV10-2 and J usage is TRBJ2-1; 7 bases map to TRBD2. With V trimmed by 3 bases and J by 8 bases, 7 bases remained unmatched. The length of the CDR3 is 14 residues. In germline, CDR1 is WSHSY, CDR2 SAAADI. Here the CDR3 reads CASSEWGGEDEQFF. Here the CDR3 DNA reads TGCGCCAGCAGTGAATGGGGGGGGGAAGATGAGCAGTTCTTC.

In this sample, this clonotype turned up a few times. The rearrangement joins TRBV20-1 to TRBJ2-7, with TRBD1 matching 9 bases. V dropped 4 bases and J dropped 7; count of bases not matched to a gene: 8. The CDR3 extends over 13 amino acids. Per germline, CDR1 DFQATT and CDR2 SNEGSKA (reference sequence). CDR3 protein: CSATGTGFGEQYF. In DNA, the CDR3 is TGCAGTGCTACCGGGACAGGGTTTGGGGAGCAGTACTTC.

The rearrangement uses TRBV5-6 and TRBJ2-7, with D perhaps being TRBD1 or TRBD2 (5 bases each). V was shortened by 4 bases and J by 4 bases, with 12 bases between the two germline ends. This CDR3 is 13 amino acids long. The germline V gene has CDR1 SGHDT and CDR2 YYEEEE. CDR3 loop: CASSRDGIYEQYV. CDR3 nucleotides: TGTGCCAGCAGCCGGGACGGAATTTACGAGCAGTACGTC.

This sequence joins TRBV5-6 and TRBJ2-3; TRBD1 is a possible D gene (6 bases). This CDR3 is built from 14 residues. The V end lost 0 bases, the J end lost 5 bases, and 10 bases lay between the germline ends. Per germline, CDR1 SGHDT and CDR2 YYEEEE. For the CDR3, the DNA is TGTGCCAGCAGCTTGGACAGGGTTAAAGATACGCAGTATTTT. Translated, it gives CASSLDRVKDTQYF.

This clonotype was picked up many times. This chain links TRBV12-3 or TRBV12-4 with TRBJ2-5; TRBD2 matches 9 bases. Losses at the gene ends were 3 bases for V and 5 bases for J; bases not matched to a gene: 7. CDR3 size: 15 residues. In nucleotides, the CDR3 is TGTGCCAGCAGTTTGGCTAGCGGGGCTCTTGAGACCCAGTACTTC. This codes for CASSLASGALETQYF.

This clonotype was counted between two and nine times. The V and J genes are TRBV24-1 and TRBJ2-5; no clear D gene. This CDR3 is 13 amino acids long. CDR1 and CDR2 from the germline V gene are KGHDR and SFDVKD. V was clipped by 4 bases and J by 6 bases, with 11 bases between them. CDR3 loop: CATSDLQSKTQYF. DNA of the CDR3: TGTGCCACCAGTGACCTACAGTCGAAGACCCAGTACTTC.

This clonotype appeared a few times. The chain links TRBV20-1 to TRBJ1-6, with TRBD1 as a possible D gene (6 bases). V lost 6 bases and J 7 bases, leaving 19 bases between the germline ends. Germline V gene lookup returns CDR1 DFQATT and CDR2 SNEGSKA (reference sequence). The CDR3 is 15 residues long. The CDR3 sequence: CSASDRSEWNSPLHF. The CDR3 nucleotides read TGCAGTGCCTCTGACAGGTCGGAGTGGAATTCACCCCTCCACTTT.

This clonotype was seen a few times. This chain uses TRBV12-3 or TRBV12-4 with TRBJ2-3; 8 bases fit TRBD1. The length of the CDR3 is 16 residues. J was trimmed by 5 bases and V by 2 bases; bases with no gene match: 9. This chain's CDR3 is CASSLLLTGVEDTQYF. CDR3 DNA sequence: TGTGCCAGCAGTTTATTGTTGACAGGGGTCGAAGATACGCAGTATTTT.

This chain joins TRBV9 and TRBJ2-5; D is ambiguous. This CDR3 comprises 13 residues. Germline assignment: CDR1 SGDLS and CDR2 YYNGEE. V gave up 3 bases and J gave up 2 bases, with 8 bases separating them. The CDR3 region is CASSAQNQETQYF. CDR3 nucleotides: TGTGCCAGCAGCGCACAAAATCAAGAGACCCAGTACTTC.

This clonotype was found many times. This sequence joins TRBV29-1 and TRBJ2-3; 7 bases agree with TRBD2. Germline assignment: CDR1 SQVTM and CDR2 ANQGSEA. With 5 bases clipped from V and 2 bases from J, the junction kept 4 bases outside the gene matches. The CDR3 is 13 amino acids. The CDR3 DNA sequence: TGCAGCGTTCGCCGGGGGGTCACAGATACGCAGTATTTT. Its translation is CSVRRGVTDTQYF.

The chain employs TRBV2 and TRBJ2-6; 12 nucleotides align to TRBD2. J was trimmed by 0 bases and V by 5 bases; bases with no gene match: 2. Germline CDR1 SNHLY, CDR2 FYNNEI. The CDR3 runs to 17 residues. Here the CDR3 reads CASSRTSGNSGANVLTF. CDR3 DNA sequence: TGTGCCAGCAGTAGGACTAGCGGGAACTCTGGGGCCAACGTCCTGACTTTC.

This rearrangement joins TRBV4-1 to TRBJ2-1; D is perhaps TRBD2 (5 bases). The germline CDR1 and CDR2 sequences are MGHRA and YSYEKL. The length of the CDR3 is 16 residues. V lost 4 bases and J lost 6, with 19 bases in between. CDR3 sequence (DNA): TGCGCCAGCAGCCTCCAGACGGGAAAGGCGGGCAATGAGCAGTTCTTC. Its translation is CASSLQTGKAGNEQFF.

The rearrangement links TRBV5-1 to TRBJ2-7, with 7 bases identical to TRBD2. From germline, CDR1 is SGHRS and CDR2 YFSETQ. The CDR3 contains 15 residues. J lost 3 bases, V lost 5 bases, and 11 bases had no gene match. The CDR3 DNA sequence: TGCGCCAGCAGGTTTTCTAGCGGTGTCATCTACGAGCAGTACTTC. Its protein is CASRFSSGVIYEQYF.

This clonotype occurred a few times. The chain links TRBV25-1 to TRBJ2-7; 9 nucleotides align to TRBD1. The trim removed 7 bases at V and 3 bases at J, leaving 19 bases unmatched. This CDR3 is built from 18 residues. Germline CDR1 reads MGHDK; CDR2 reads SYGVNS. The CDR3 loop reads CASTPPGTGLGGVYEQYF. DNA for the CDR3: TGTGCCAGCACACCTCCCGGGACAGGGTTGGGGGGAGTCTACGAGCAGTACTTC.

The chain joins TRBV5-8 to TRBJ2-2; 8 bases are a match to TRBD2. V shed 2 bases, J shed 1 base, and the junction held 7 bases outside the gene matches. This CDR3 has 17 amino acids. Germline loops: CDR1 SGHTS, CDR2 YDEGEE. CDR3 bases: TGTGCCAGCAGCTTTCTGGCGGGGGGACGGAACACCGGGGAGCTGTTTTTT. Its protein product is CASSFLAGGRNTGELFF.